The 8 T cell receptor beta chains below all came from one sample that was sequenced in a study of CXCR3-negative and CXCR3-positive naive CD8 T cells (dated by TCRdb to 2018 to 2020). The run used a NextSeq 550. The Human TCR Profiling Kit (MiLaboratory) was used to prepare UMI-labeled 5' RACE TRB cDNA libraries. Following TCRdb reprocessing, every CDR3 protein sequence forms one entry, and DNA is not provided. The table for this sample lists over 100,000 distinct CDR3 sequences. Together, the top ten hold roughly 0.3% of the sample. Sequenced sample: naive CXCR3- CD8+ T cells from blood. The cell subset or site tag for this specimen amounts to: CD45RO-CCR7+CD27+CD95- naive CD8+ T cells lacking CXCR3 (TNR3-). Receptors originate from a human donor in good health. Some clones in this sample may be carry-over from other donors' samples.

V gene TRBV29-1 combines with J gene TRBJ2-3. This CDR3 has 12 amino acids. CDR1 and CDR2 (germline): SQVTM, ANQGSEA. The CDR3 here is CSARPGTDTQYF.

The chain carries TRBV9 and TRBJ2-5. CDR3 length equals 14 residues. From germline, CDR1 is SGDLS and CDR2 YYNGEE. CDR3: CASSVDLSQETQYF.

V gene TRBV29-1 combines with J gene TRBJ2-3; TCRdb returns TRBD1, unconfirmable since there is no DNA. This CDR3 comprises 14 residues. Germline V CDR1 and CDR2: SQVTM, ANQGSEA. The CDR3 is CSVVPAGAGDTQYF.

The J gene is TRBJ2-1, the V gene TRBV5-6; as DNA is missing, the TRBD2 call by TCRdb cannot be tested. From germline, CDR1 is SGHDT and CDR2 YYEEEE. This CDR3 contains 14 residues. CDR3 residues: CASGPPGGPIEQFF.

The chain is built from TRBV6-6 and TRBJ2-3; TCRdb's D call, TRBD1, is unchecked because there is no DNA. Germline CDR1 reads MNHNY; CDR2 reads SVGAGI (reference sequence). The CDR3 sequence is 16 residues long. The CDR3 loop is CASSYSWTGSTDTQYF.

The chain combines TRBV12-3 or TRBV12-4 with TRBJ2-1; the TRBD1 assignment by TCRdb is unverifiable without DNA. The CDR3 is 12 amino acids. CDR3 sequence reads: CASSPLGGEQFF.

V and J are TRBV7-6 and TRBJ2-1; lacking DNA, the TRBD2 call made by TCRdb goes unchecked. This CDR3 has 19 amino acids. In germline, CDR1 is SGHVS, CDR2 FNYEAQ. The CDR3 region is CASSLAVRASGTPGDEQFF.

This chain uses TRBV24-1 with TRBJ2-1. The CDR3 is 15 amino acids. Germline V gene lookup returns CDR1 KGHDR and CDR2 SFDVKD. The CDR3 here is CATSDLGESYNEQFF.